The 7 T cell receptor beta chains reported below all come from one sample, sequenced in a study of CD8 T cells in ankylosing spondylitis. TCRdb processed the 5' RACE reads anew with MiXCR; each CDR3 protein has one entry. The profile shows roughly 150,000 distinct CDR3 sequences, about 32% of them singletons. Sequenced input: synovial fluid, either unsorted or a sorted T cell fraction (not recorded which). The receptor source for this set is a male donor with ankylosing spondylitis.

The CDR3 DNA follows: TGTGCCAGCAGACCCGGGACCGAGGACTATGGCTACACCTTC. Its protein is CASRPGTEDYGYTF. This chain joins TRBV28 and TRBJ1-2; a weak D match, TRBD1 (5 bases). V lost 6 bases to trimming and J lost 3 bases, with 14 bases between them. The CDR3 totals 14 residues. Germline CDR1 is MDHEN and CDR2 is SYDVKM.

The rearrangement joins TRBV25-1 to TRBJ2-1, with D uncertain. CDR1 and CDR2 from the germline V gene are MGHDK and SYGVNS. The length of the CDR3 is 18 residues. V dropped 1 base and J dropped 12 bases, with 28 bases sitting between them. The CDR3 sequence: CASSEFLGPRVGSLGQFF. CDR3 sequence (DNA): TGTGCCAGCAGTGAATTTCTAGGGCCAAGGGTTGGTTCGCTGGGGCAGTTCTTC.

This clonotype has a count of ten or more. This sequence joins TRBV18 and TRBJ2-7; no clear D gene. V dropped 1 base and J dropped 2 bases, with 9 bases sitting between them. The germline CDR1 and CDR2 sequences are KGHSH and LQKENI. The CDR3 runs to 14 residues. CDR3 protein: CASSPLEKPYEQYF. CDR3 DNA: TGTGCCAGCTCACCACTGGAGAAGCCCTACGAGCAGTACTTC.

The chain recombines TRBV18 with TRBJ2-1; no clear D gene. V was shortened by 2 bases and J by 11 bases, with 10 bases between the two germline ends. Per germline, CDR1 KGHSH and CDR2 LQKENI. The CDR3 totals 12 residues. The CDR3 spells CASSPGPYKQFF. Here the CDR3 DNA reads TGTGCCAGCTCACCAGGCCCCTATAAGCAGTTCTTC.

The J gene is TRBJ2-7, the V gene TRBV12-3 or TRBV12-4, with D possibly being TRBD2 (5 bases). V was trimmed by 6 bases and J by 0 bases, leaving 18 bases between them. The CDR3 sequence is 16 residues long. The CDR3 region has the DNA TGTGCCAGCAGCTCCGGGGTCGATAGACTCTCCTACGAGCAGTACTTC. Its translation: CASSSGVDRLSYEQYF.

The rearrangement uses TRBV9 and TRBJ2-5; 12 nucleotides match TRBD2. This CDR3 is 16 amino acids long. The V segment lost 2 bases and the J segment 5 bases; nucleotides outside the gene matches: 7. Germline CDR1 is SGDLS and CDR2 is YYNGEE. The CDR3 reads CASSVASGGAGETQYF. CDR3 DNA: TGTGCCAGCAGCGTTGCTAGCGGGGGGGCCGGGGAGACCCAGTACTTC.

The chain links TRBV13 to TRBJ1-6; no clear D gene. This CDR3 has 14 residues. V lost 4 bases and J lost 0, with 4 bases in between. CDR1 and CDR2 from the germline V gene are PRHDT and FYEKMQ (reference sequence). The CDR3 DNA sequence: TGTGCCAGCAGCTCGAGCTCCTATAATTCACCCCTCCACTTT. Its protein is CASSSSSYNSPLHF.